The clone carrying this TCR beta chain has more than one count but fewer than ten. Its antigen is still unknown. PCR employed 60 Vbeta and 13 Jbeta primers. Clones were read by immunoSEQ multiplex PCR, and TCRdb kept only the in-frame ones, dropping some. The sample lists under 200,000 clones, roughly 80% occurring once. Though nominally healthy at sampling, donors likely had unrecorded immune exposures. This sample was included in a study of cytomegalovirus exposure and HLA in healthy donors. General observations from the study: Per a later analysis, 18,000 or so TCR beta sequences showed association with HLA alleles at 0.05 false discovery rate. Later analysis placed DRB1 highest and HLA-C lowest in TCR association rates, which differed by HLA locus.

Trimming stripped 2 bases from V and 4 bases from J, with 11 bases between. CDR1 PRHDT and CDR2 FYEKMQ come from the germline V gene (reference sequence). CDR3 length: 14 amino acids. This TCR was sampled from a man in his forties in good health and CMV-seronegative. This chain uses TRBV13 with TRBJ2-5; a weak D match, TRBD1 (6 bases). Sequenced input: PBMCs. The CDR3 DNA is TGTGCCAGCAGCTTAATCAGGGGAAGAGAGACCCAGTACTTC. Its translation is CASSLIRGRETQYF.